Described below is a single T cell receptor (beta chain) sequence and its context. Its antigen remains undetermined. The sample holds no much larger clone one base away, and base qualities are not on file. TCRbeta CDR3 regions were amplified from genomic DNA by means of the immunoSEQ Assay, a bias-controlled multiplex PCR. On the authors' methods: Nucleated cell counts per sample were estimated from amplification of reference gene primers within the assay. To quantify the absolute abundance of each unique TCRbeta CDR3 rearrangement, sequence reads were collapsed and filtered. For each sample, productive Simpson clonality was calculated by taking the square root of Simpson's diversity index across productive rearrangements. This is the immuneACCESS table as TCRdb keeps it, with only in-frame sequences that have V and J called. A part of the clones is gone; compared with another copy, unresolved V genes explain less than half, and the rest is unexplained. The V and J calls and clone size come from that table; D and trimming were worked out from the DNA. The table for this sample lists over 25,000 clones; roughly nine tenths of them were counted only once. The ten largest clones add up to 13% of the sample.

V trim: 5 bases; J trim: 4 bases; unmatched bases: 10. Based on the germline V gene (reference sequence), the CDR1 and CDR2 sequences are SEHNR and FQNEAQ. The CDR3 spans 16 residues, from the cysteine through the phenylalanine. Of all the DNA, just the CDR3 is kept, 48 bases in frame from base 1. The data originate from a study of blood T cell repertoires in COVID-19 (dated by TCRdb to 2020 to 2021). Background on the whole study: Samples covering the acute and convalescent phases of COVID-19 were provided by collaborators in the United States, Italy and Spain. Samples were obtained from the ongoing ImmuneRACE study (first 160 participants) and from about 1,300 subjects provided by 6 global collaborators. Where HLA class I and class II types were available, the types were taken from metadata supplied by the sample provider, not from assay-based typing. The material from the prospective study consisted of cDNA or gDNA derived from T cells, B-cell-depleted T cells, or PBMCs. The repertoires were released in a freely available public database intended as a resource for research on the immune response to SARS-CoV-2. The dataset comprised deeply sampled blood TCRbeta repertoires from subjects exposed to, actively infected with, or recovered from COVID-19. Sample metadata almost always included a de-identified subject ID, COVID-19 status, age in years and sex.

On the study overall, not on this receptor specifically: The quantity of clinical and demographic metadata differed by source and by participant and was supplied without curation.

Whole blood was collected in K2EDTA tubes by collaborating institutions according to the institutions' own protocols. For TCRbeta analysis, collaborator samples were shipped as frozen whole blood, as isolated PBMCs, or as DNA extracted from either sample type. This clonotype originated in a man between 65 and 85 years old with active COVID-19. Sequenced: peripheral blood. This receptor chain uses TRBV7-9 and TRBJ2-3, with 9 central nucleotides matching TRBD2. The DNA sequence follows: TGTGCCAGCAGCCCCCGACTAGCGGAAGTAGCAGATACGCAGTATTTT. Its protein product is CASSPRLAEVADTQYF.